The 20 T cell receptor beta chains reported below all come from one sample, sequenced in a study of beta chain features in type 1 diabetes. Whole-study findings and limits: Shorter TCRB CDR3s, moderately but significantly so, marked every one of the four CD4+ subsets in Type 1 diabetes patients.

Expressed TCRB transcripts were sequenced because the isolated RNA had all been reverse transcribed beforehand. Sequenced by immunoSEQ multiplex PCR; TCRdb stores in-frame clones only, minus some. The sample records fewer than 400,000 clones, 7% to 10% being singletons. Their recognized antigens are unknown. Sequenced sample: central memory CD4+ T cells from blood. These receptors were collected from a man aged 25-45 years with type 1 diabetes.

In this sample, this clone turned up a few times. This chain links TRBV11-2 with TRBJ2-7, with 9 bases lining up with TRBD1. The CDR3 spans 13 residues. Germline CDR1 is SGHAT and CDR2 is FQNNGV. V lost 4 bases to trimming and J lost 6 bases; unmatched junction nucleotides: 4. CDR3 loop: CASSSGDRVEQYF. For the CDR3, the DNA is TGTGCCAGCAGCTCTGGGGACAGGGTCGAGCAGTACTTC.

This clone occurred a few times. The chain recombines TRBV5-1 with TRBJ2-5; 9 nucleotides match TRBD2. CDR1 and CDR2 from the germline V gene are SGHRS and YFSETQ. This CDR3 has 16 amino acids. V trimming: 4 bases; J trimming: 1 base; junction bases outside the gene matches: 8. This CDR3 is CASSPLGGGGQETQYF. The CDR3 bases are TGCGCCAGCAGCCCCCTCGGCGGGGGGGGCCAAGAGACCCAGTACTTC.

This clone occurred once. The CDR3 region is CASSVSERTNEKLFF. DNA of the CDR3: TGTGCCAGCAGTGTGTCGGAAAGGACTAATGAAAAACTGTTTTTT. The chain uses TRBV2 and TRBJ1-4; D is uncertain. The V end lost 4 bases, the J end lost 2 bases, and 11 bases lay between the germline ends. Germline loops: CDR1 SNHLY, CDR2 FYNNEI. The CDR3 is 15 residues long.

The CDR3 sequence is CASSQLDGSTDTQYF. DNA of the CDR3: TGCGCCAGCAGTCAGTTGGACGGAAGCACAGATACGCAGTATTTT. This chain links TRBV23-1 with TRBJ2-3; D is uncertain. TRBV23-1 is designated an ORF whose function remains uncertain. The V end was cut by 3 bases, the J end by 0 bases, with 10 bases between. The CDR3 contains 15 residues.

The chain carries TRBV11-2 and TRBJ2-6, with 7 bases lining up with TRBD1. Per the germline V gene, CDR1 is SGHAT and CDR2 is FQNNGV. The CDR3 runs to 17 residues. J gave up 0 bases and V 2 bases, and 4 bases lay outside the gene matches. The CDR3 region has the DNA TGTGCCAGCAGCTTATTGGGACAGAGCTCTGGGGCCAACGTCCTGACTTTC. It translates to CASSLLGQSSGANVLTF.

This clone appeared many times. V usage is TRBV19 and J usage is TRBJ1-1; TRBD1 matches at 8 bases. The CDR3 consists of 13 residues. V lost 9 bases and J lost 4; bases outside the gene matches: 7. Looked up from germline, CDR1 is LNHDA and CDR2 is SQIVND (reference sequence). This CDR3 reads CASRSTGGTEAFF. The CDR3 DNA follows: TGTGCCAGCAGAAGTACAGGGGGCACTGAAGCTTTCTTT.

V gene TRBV5-1 combines with J gene TRBJ2-1; 7 nucleotides agree with TRBD1. Germline assignment: CDR1 SGHRS and CDR2 YFSETQ. The CDR3 is 15 amino acids. V shed 0 bases and J 6 bases; nucleotides not matched to a gene: 6. The CDR3 sequence is CASSLGQGQGNEQFF. CDR3 bases: TGCGCCAGCAGCTTGGGACAGGGCCAGGGCAATGAGCAGTTCTTC.

V and J are TRBV7-2 and TRBJ2-3; perhaps D is TRBD1 or TRBD2 (6 bases each). The germline V gene has CDR1 SGHTA and CDR2 FQGNSA. Trimming took 2 bases from V and 14 from J, leaving 17 bases between them. This CDR3 is built from 13 residues. The CDR3 protein is CASSLIRGEAGYF. CDR3 sequence (DNA): TGTGCCAGCAGCTTAATTAGGGGGGAGGCGGGGTATTTT.

This clone has more than one count but fewer than ten. The CDR3 is CASRPQGMEQFF. In DNA, the CDR3 is TGTGCCAGCAGACCACAGGGTATGGAGCAGTTCTTC. V usage is TRBV2 and J usage is TRBJ2-1; tentatively, D is TRBD1 (6 bases). This CDR3 is 12 amino acids long. Germline assignment: CDR1 SNHLY and CDR2 FYNNEI. Trimming left V 6 bases short and J 10 bases short, with 13 bases between.

This clone was counted only a few times. The V and J genes are TRBV5-1 and TRBJ2-1; D is undetermined. CDR3 size: 16 residues. Looked up from germline, CDR1 is SGHRS and CDR2 is YFSETQ. Trimming cost V 0 bases and J 0 bases, with 10 bases left between them. The CDR3 is CASSLGGHSSYNEQFF. The CDR3 nucleotides are TGCGCCAGCAGCTTGGGTGGGCACAGCTCCTACAATGAGCAGTTCTTC.

The chain combines TRBV11-2 with TRBJ2-7; D is undetermined. The CDR3 is 14 residues long. Germline loops: CDR1 SGHAT, CDR2 FQNNGV. Trimming cost V 1 base and J 1 base, with 8 bases left between them. CDR3 sequence: CASSLVGFSYEQYF. The CDR3 DNA is TGTGCCAGCAGCTTAGTAGGGTTTTCCTACGAGCAGTACTTC.

The chain combines TRBV10-3 with TRBJ2-1; 10 positions agree with TRBD2. CDR1 is ENHRY, CDR2 SYGVKD, per germline. V lost 0 bases, J lost 2 bases, and 10 bases stayed unmatched. The length of the CDR3 is 19 residues. The chain's CDR3 is CAISESIRASGGTYNEQFF. The DNA of the CDR3 is TGTGCCATCAGTGAGTCGATTAGAGCTAGCGGGGGAACCTACAATGAGCAGTTCTTC.

The CDR3 nucleotides read TGTGCCAGCAGCTTTTCTAGCCTCCTCCCAGATACGCAGTATTTT. Translated, it gives CASSFSSLLPDTQYF. The chain has TRBV5-6 and TRBJ2-3; D perhaps matches TRBD2 (5 bases). Germline V gene sequence: CDR1 SGHDT, CDR2 YYEEEE. V dropped 2 bases and J dropped 4 bases, with 14 bases sitting between them. The CDR3 runs 15 residues.

This clone turned up a few times. This chain joins TRBV9 and TRBJ2-3; D remains ambiguous. The CDR3 loop spans 14 amino acids. V was clipped by 0 bases and J by 4 bases, with 9 bases between them. In germline, CDR1 is SGDLS, CDR2 YYNGEE. The CDR3 sequence is CASSVESRADTQYF. DNA for the CDR3: TGTGCCAGCAGCGTAGAATCCAGAGCAGATACGCAGTATTTT.

This clone was seen a few times. CDR3 DNA: TGCGCCAGCAGCGCACGGGGGTCTGGGGCCAACGTCCTGACTTTC. It is translated as CASSARGSGANVLTF. This sequence joins TRBV4-3 and TRBJ2-6; D might be TRBD2 (6 bases). This CDR3 is built from 15 residues. Germline V gives CDR1 LGHNA, CDR2 YSLEER. V shed 5 bases and J shed 1 base, with 9 bases lying between them.

V gene TRBV9 combines with J gene TRBJ2-5; 8 nucleotides match TRBD1. V was clipped by 4 bases and J by 1 base; unmatched bases: 9. CDR3 size: 16 residues. The germline V gene has CDR1 SGDLS and CDR2 YYNGEE. CDR3 bases: TGTGCCAGCAGCATCACAGGGGGGATGAGCCAAGAGACCCAGTACTTC. Translated: CASSITGGMSQETQYF.

This chain joins TRBV6-6 and TRBJ2-7, with D unresolved. Trimming took off 2 bases at V and 3 bases at J, with 8 bases between the two ends. The CDR3 spans 13 residues. Germline V gene data show CDR1 as MNHNY and CDR2 as SVGAGI (reference sequence). The CDR3 loop reads CASSYDPGYEQYF. The CDR3 DNA follows: TGTGCCAGCAGTTACGATCCAGGCTACGAGCAGTACTTC.

This clone was picked up a small number of times. The chain recombines TRBV5-6 with TRBJ2-1; TRBD2 aligns across 8 bases. The CDR3 is made up of 13 amino acids. J gave up 7 bases and V 10 bases, and 10 bases lay outside the gene matches. Germline V CDR1 and CDR2: SGHDT, YYEEEE. CDR3 loop: CASYQRGRNEQFF. In DNA, the CDR3 is TGTGCCTCATACCAGCGGGGGAGGAATGAGCAGTTCTTC. Based on the CDR3 plus reference TRBV5-6 and TRBJ2-1, the full variable domain is DAGVTQSPTHLIKTRGQQVTLRCSPKSGHDTVSWYQQALGQGPQFIFQYYEEEERQRGNFPDRFSGHQFPNYSSELNVNALLLGDSALYLCASYQRGRNEQFFGPGTRLTVL.

This clone occurred many times. V and J are TRBV20-1 and TRBJ1-1; D uncertain. Per germline, CDR1 DFQATT and CDR2 SNEGSKA (reference sequence). Deletions cut 3 bases from V and 5 bases from J, with 7 bases between. The length of the CDR3 is 11 residues. The DNA for the CDR3 is TGCAGTGCTAGGTTGGGGACTGAAGCTTTCTTT. Its protein is CSARLGTEAFF.

This clone came up a few times. The chain joins TRBV5-1 to TRBJ2-1; tentatively, D is TRBD1 or TRBD2 (6 bases each). Germline lookup yields CDR1 SGHRS and CDR2 YFSETQ. The CDR3 length is 14 residues. The germline V and J ends were trimmed by 0 bases and 12 bases, with 16 bases remaining between them. Here the CDR3 reads CASSLAPGGGRQFF. DNA of the CDR3: TGCGCCAGCAGCTTGGCCCCCGGGGGCGGCAGGCAGTTCTTC.